The T cell receptor (beta chain) under discussion was sequenced for a study of post-analysis software for immune sequencing data. In the study overall: Relapsing-remitting, secondary progressive and progressive-relapsing courses of multiple sclerosis were included. Study outcomes and limitations: Four or five TRBV segments were more frequent in patients than controls; TRBV5-6, TRBV5-1 and TRBV20-1 belonged to this group. Patients with multiple sclerosis recorded significantly lower normalized Chao1 diversity than controls, the study found.

Note on this clonotype: Its target is unknown.

The CDR3 covers 14 residues. Trimming took off 2 bases at V and 6 bases at J, with 14 bases between the two ends. Germline values: CDR1 SGHDN, CDR2 FVKESK. Unique molecular identifiers were present in the TCR beta cDNA libraries. When about 0.9 to 10 million T cells were used, they gave some 520,000 cDNA molecules. MiXCR, run by TCRdb on the PCR reads, gives a single entry per CDR3 protein. Of under 200,000 distinct CDR3 sequences listed, over 25% are singletons. The rearrangement links TRBV14 to TRBJ2-7, with D unclear. This sequence was found in a girl aged 2-17 years with multiple sclerosis. The sequencing sample was made of blood. CDR3 coding DNA: TGTGCCAGCAGCCAACGGGCAGGAACGGGCGAGCAGTACTTC. Protein sequence: CASSQRAGTGEQYF.